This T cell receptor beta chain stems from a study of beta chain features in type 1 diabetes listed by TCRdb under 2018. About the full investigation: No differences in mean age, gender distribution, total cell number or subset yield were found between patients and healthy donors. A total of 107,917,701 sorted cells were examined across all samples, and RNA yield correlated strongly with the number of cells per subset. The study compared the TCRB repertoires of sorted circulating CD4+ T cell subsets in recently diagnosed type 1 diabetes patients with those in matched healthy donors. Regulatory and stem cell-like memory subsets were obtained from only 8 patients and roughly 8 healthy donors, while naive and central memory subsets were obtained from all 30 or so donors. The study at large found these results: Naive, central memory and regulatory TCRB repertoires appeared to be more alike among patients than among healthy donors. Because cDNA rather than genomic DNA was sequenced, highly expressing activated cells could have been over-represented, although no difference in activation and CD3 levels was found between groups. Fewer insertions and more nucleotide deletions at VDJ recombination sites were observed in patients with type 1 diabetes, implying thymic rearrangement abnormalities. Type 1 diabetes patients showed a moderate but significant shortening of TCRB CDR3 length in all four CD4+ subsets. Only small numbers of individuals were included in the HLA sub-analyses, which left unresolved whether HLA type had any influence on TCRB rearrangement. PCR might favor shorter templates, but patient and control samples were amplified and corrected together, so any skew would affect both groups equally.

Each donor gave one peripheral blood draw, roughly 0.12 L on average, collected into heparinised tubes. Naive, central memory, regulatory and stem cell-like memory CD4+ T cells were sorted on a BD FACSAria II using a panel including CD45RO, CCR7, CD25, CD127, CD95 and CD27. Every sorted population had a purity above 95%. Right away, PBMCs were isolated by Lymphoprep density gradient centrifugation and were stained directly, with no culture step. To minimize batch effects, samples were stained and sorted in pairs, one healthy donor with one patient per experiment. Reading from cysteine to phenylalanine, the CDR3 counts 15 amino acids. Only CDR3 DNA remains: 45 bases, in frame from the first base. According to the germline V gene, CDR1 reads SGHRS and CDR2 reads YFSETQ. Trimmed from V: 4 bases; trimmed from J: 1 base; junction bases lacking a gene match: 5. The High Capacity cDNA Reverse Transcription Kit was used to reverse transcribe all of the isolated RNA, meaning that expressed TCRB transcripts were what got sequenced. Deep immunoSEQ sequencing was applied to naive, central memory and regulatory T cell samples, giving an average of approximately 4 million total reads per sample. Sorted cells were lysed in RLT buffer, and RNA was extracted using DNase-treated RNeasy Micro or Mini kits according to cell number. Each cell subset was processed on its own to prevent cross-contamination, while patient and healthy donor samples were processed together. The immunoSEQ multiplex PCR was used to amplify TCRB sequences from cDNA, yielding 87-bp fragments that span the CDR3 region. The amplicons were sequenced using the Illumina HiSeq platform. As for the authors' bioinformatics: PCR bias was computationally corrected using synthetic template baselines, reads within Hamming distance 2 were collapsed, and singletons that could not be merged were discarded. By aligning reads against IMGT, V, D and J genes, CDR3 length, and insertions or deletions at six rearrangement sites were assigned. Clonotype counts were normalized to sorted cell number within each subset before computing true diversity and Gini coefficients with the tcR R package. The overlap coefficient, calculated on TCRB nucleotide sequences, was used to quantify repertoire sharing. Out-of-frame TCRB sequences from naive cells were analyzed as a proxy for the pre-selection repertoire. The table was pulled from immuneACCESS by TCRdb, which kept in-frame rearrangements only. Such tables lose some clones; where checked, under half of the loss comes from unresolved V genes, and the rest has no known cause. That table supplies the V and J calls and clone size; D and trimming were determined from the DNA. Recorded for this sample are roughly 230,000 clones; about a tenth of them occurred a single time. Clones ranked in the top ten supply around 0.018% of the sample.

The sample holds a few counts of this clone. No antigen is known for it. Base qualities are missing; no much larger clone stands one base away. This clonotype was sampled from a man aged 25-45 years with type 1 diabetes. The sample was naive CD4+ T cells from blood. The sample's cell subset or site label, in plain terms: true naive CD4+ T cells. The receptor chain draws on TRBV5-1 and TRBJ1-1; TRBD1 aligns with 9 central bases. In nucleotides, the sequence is TGCGCCAGCAGCAGGGACAGGGTGGCGAACACTGAAGCTTTCTTT. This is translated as CASSRDRVANTEAFF.